This T cell receptor beta chain was sequenced during a study of T cell responses to AZD1222 COVID-19 vaccine. Overall study findings and caveats: Spike-specific TCR repertoires showed rising breadth and depth after two AZD1222 doses. Reports say nearly half of spike-specific TCRs go after unmutated variant regions.

Notes on this clone: Its antigen is currently unknown.

The V segment lost 4 bases and the J segment 2 bases; nucleotides outside the gene matches: 4. The CDR3 contains 16 residues. Germline V gene lookup returns CDR1 SGDLS and CDR2 YYNGEE. TCRdb keeps only in-frame clones here, not all; method: immunoSEQ multiplex PCR. The data include about 140,000 clones; the top ten clones carry under 2.5%. This clonotype was sampled from an adult in good health. The source material was peripheral blood. The chain couples TRBV9 to TRBJ2-1; 12 nucleotides agree with TRBD2. The CDR3 DNA reads as TGTGCCAGCAGCCTAGCGGGGGGGCCCCCCTACAATGAGCAGTTCTTC. Translation: CASSLAGGPPYNEQFF.